This TCR beta chain was sequenced for a study of control samples from healthy donors and cancer patients. Germline CDR1 is SEHNR and CDR2 is FQNEAQ (reference sequence). The CDR3 loop spans 14 amino acids. The ends were cut back, 2 bases at V and 0 bases at J, with 7 bases in the middle. Only in-frame clones appear in the TCRdb table, and some are missing; sequencing was by immunoSEQ multiplex PCR. The sample includes 100,000 to 150,000 clones, around 93% seen only once; the top ten take more than 6.5%. The source material was blood. The chain couples TRBV7-9 to TRBJ2-5; no reliable D call. The clonotype comes from a man aged 18 to 29 in good health. The CDR3 sequence: CASSLLRDQETQYF. CDR3 bases: TGTGCCAGCAGCTTACTCCGGGACCAAGAGACCCAGTACTTC.